This TCR beta chain is from a study of control samples from healthy donors and cancer patients. Libraries were prepared by immunoSEQ multiplex PCR; TCRdb keeps only in-frame clonotypes and omits some of them. The sample shows 100,000 or so clones, 80% to 95% of them seen only once. Germline CDR1 and CDR2: SEHNR and FQNEAQ (reference sequence). V lost 2 bases, J lost 3 bases, and 7 bases stayed unmatched. This CDR3 region has 16 residues. This clonotype originated in a woman in her twenties or thirties in good health. The sequencing input was blood. The chain combines TRBV7-9 with TRBJ1-3, with TRBD1 matching 7 bases. CDR3 loop: CASSLYAGTDGNTIYF. The CDR3 DNA is TGTGCCAGCAGCTTATATGCCGGGACAGATGGAAACACCATATATTTT.